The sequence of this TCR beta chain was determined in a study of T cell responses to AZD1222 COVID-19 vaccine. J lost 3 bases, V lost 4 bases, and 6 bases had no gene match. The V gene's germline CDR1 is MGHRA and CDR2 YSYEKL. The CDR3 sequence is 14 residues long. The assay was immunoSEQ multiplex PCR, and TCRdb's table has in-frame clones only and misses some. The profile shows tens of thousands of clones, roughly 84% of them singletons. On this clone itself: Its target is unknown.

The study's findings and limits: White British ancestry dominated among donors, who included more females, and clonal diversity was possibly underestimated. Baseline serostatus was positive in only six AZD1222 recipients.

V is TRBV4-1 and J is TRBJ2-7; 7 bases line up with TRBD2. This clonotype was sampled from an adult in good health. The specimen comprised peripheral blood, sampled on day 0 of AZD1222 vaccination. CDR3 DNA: TGCGCCAGCAGCCCCCGGACGGGGGGCTACGAGCAGTACTTC. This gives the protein CASSPRTGGYEQYF.